A selection of T cell receptor beta chains follows, all from one sample in a study of blood T cell repertoires in COVID-19. Method: immunoSEQ multiplex PCR; TCRdb's copy keeps in-frame clones and lacks some. The sample consists of 200,000 to 250,000 clones, around 86% of them appearing once. The source material was PBMCs or T cells enriched from blood (not recorded which). These receptor sequences come from a woman between 45 and 60 years old who had recovered from COVID-19. Each CDR3 is given with its conserved first and last residue. The D gene is left open where the match is weak. A clone size is listed for some rows: how often the clone was seen (once, few, many), or a class if it is expanded.

>.|TRBV14|TRBJ2-5|TRBD2
CASSQDAVETSGFQETQYF
TGTGCCAGCAGCCAAGACGCCGTTGAGACTAGCGGGTTTCAAGAGACCCAGTACTTC
>.|TRBV5-6|TRBJ2-2|.
CASSLRVRITGELFF
TGTGCCAGCAGTCTCAGGGTTCGTATCACCGGGGAGCTGTTTTTT
>.|TRBV6-1|TRBJ1-4|.
CASSDRATNEKLFF
TGTGCCAGCAGTGATAGAGCAACTAATGAAAAACTGTTTTTT
>.|TRBV28|TRBJ2-1|TRBD2
CATKSGKSSYNEQFF
TGTGCCACAAAGAGCGGGAAGAGCTCCTACAATGAGCAGTTCTTC
>.|TRBV13|TRBJ2-4|TRBD2
CASSPPGGDAENIQYF
TGTGCCAGCAGCCCCCCGGGAGGGGACGCCGAAAACATTCAGTACTTC
>.|TRBV5-1|TRBJ1-6|TRBD1
CASSLQGQGSASGNSPLHF
TGCGCCAGCAGCTTGCAAGGACAGGGGTCTGCGAGCGGGAATTCACCCCTCCACTTT
>.|TRBV5-1|TRBJ2-1|.
CASSLAPGLNSNEQFF
TGCGCCAGCAGCTTGGCGCCGGGACTCAATAGCAATGAGCAGTTCTTC
>.|TRBV28|TRBJ1-4|.
CASSLWVGREVGNEKLFF
TGTGCCAGCAGCCTCTGGGTAGGGAGGGAGGTCGGTAATGAAAAACTGTTTTTT
>.|TRBV2|TRBJ2-3|.
CASIGGLASTDTQYF
TGTGCCAGCATAGGTGGGCTAGCTAGCACAGATACGCAGTATTTT
>.|TRBV14|TRBJ1-3|.
CASSSTRVVGNTIYF
TGTGCCAGCAGCTCCACCCGAGTAGTTGGAAACACCATATATTTT
>.|TRBV5-5|TRBJ2-5|.
CASRTRTDPLETQYF
TGTGCCAGCAGGACAAGGACAGACCCTTTGGAGACCCAGTACTTC
>.|TRBV2|TRBJ1-2|TRBD1
CASSPQTGPYGYTF
TGTGCCAGCAGTCCGCAGACAGGGCCCTATGGCTACACCTTC
>.|TRBV27|TRBJ2-5|TRBD2
CASSLGTSGSLETQYF
TGTGCCAGCAGTCTGGGGACTAGCGGGAGTTTGGAGACCCAGTACTTC
>.|TRBV5-5|TRBJ1-4|.
CASSLERGKKLFF
TGTGCCAGCAGCTTGGAACGGGGGAAAAAACTGTTTTTT
>.|TRBV30|TRBJ1-3|TRBD1
CAWSGNRGAGNTIYF
TGTGCCTGGAGTGGTAACAGGGGTGCTGGAAACACCATATATTTT
>.|TRBV6-5|TRBJ2-2|.
CASRFDSLKSGELFF
TGTGCCAGCAGATTCGACTCCTTGAAAAGCGGGGAGCTGTTTTTT
>.|TRBV9|TRBJ2-3|.
CASEHADTQYF
TGTGCCAGCGAACACGCAGATACGCAGTATTTT
>.|TRBV7-2|TRBJ1-4|.
CASSSESWTNEKLFF
TGTGCCAGCAGCTCAGAATCCTGGACTAATGAAAAACTGTTTTTT
>few|TRBV14|TRBJ2-7|TRBD1
CASSQPSGGWHEQYF
TGTGCCAGCAGCCAGCCATCAGGGGGCTGGCACGAGCAGTACTTC
>.|TRBV15|TRBJ2-7|TRBD2
CATSRDKGTTYEQYF
TGTGCCACCAGCAGAGATAAGGGGACTACCTACGAGCAGTACTTC
>few|TRBV7-9|TRBJ1-5|TRBD1
CASSRTGNQPQHF
TGTGCCAGCAGCCGGACAGGTAATCAGCCCCAGCATTTT
>.|TRBV20-1|TRBJ2-1|.
CSASLRGGSYFSYNEQFF
TGCAGTGCTAGTCTTCGAGGGGGTAGCTACTTCTCCTACAATGAGCAGTTCTTC
>.|TRBV7-9|TRBJ1-6|.
CASSFSNSPLHF
TGTGCCAGCAGCTTCTCCAATTCACCCCTCCACTTT
>.|TRBV7-2|TRBJ1-3|.
CASRQSPGNTIYF
TGTGCCAGCAGGCAGTCACCTGGAAACACCATATATTTT
>.|TRBV10-3|TRBJ2-3|.
CAISGPKTSAPDTQYF
TGTGCCATCAGTGGCCCCAAAACTAGTGCCCCAGATACGCAGTATTTT
>.|TRBV6-2/TRBV6-3|TRBJ1-5|TRBD1
CASSQPGQGFQPQHF
TGTGCCAGCAGTCAACCGGGACAGGGATTTCAGCCCCAGCATTTT
>.|TRBV20-1|TRBJ2-3|TRBD2
CSASQWGAGGSTDTQYF
TGCAGTGCTAGTCAGTGGGGAGCGGGAGGATCCACAGATACGCAGTATTTT
>.|TRBV5-8|TRBJ2-5|TRBD1
CASSGGQGRTQYF
TGTGCCAGCAGCGGCGGACAGGGTCGGACCCAGTACTTC
>.|TRBV7-2|TRBJ2-7|TRBD2
CASSLVAGTSGSYEQYF
TGTGCCAGCAGCTTAGTGGCCGGGACTAGCGGGAGCTACGAGCAGTACTTC
>.|TRBV28|TRBJ1-5|.
CASSTLQPQHF
TGTGCCAGCAGTACTCTACAGCCCCAGCATTTT
>few|TRBV29-1|TRBJ1-2|.
CSVGAGGYTF
TGCAGCGTTGGGGCAGGTGGCTACACCTTC
>.|TRBV30|TRBJ2-7|TRBD2
CAWGTSGSSYEQYF
TGTGCCTGGGGTACTAGCGGGAGCTCCTACGAGCAGTACTTC
>.|TRBV28|TRBJ2-1|TRBD2
CASSLPPGLAGYNEQFF
TGTGCCAGCAGTTTACCCCCGGGACTAGCGGGGTACAATGAGCAGTTCTTC
>.|TRBV11-2|TRBJ1-2|TRBD1
CASSLGGTGGWYGYTF
TGTGCCAGCAGCTTAGGGGGGACAGGGGGCTGGTATGGCTACACCTTC
>.|TRBV4-1|TRBJ2-7|.
CASSQDPPDSSYEQYF
TGCGCCAGCAGCCAAGATCCCCCCGACAGTTCCTACGAGCAGTACTTC
>.|TRBV19|TRBJ2-7|.
CASRRNLGAYLYF
TGTGCCAGTAGACGAAACTTAGGGGCCTACCTTTACTTC
>.|TRBV5-6|TRBJ2-7|.
CASTRSWGVTYEQYF
TGTGCCAGCACTCGGTCGTGGGGGGTTACCTACGAGCAGTACTTC
>.|TRBV12-2|TRBJ2-1|.
CASRHKLGKPHNEQFF
TGTGCAAGTCGCCATAAACTAGGGAAGCCCCACAATGAGCAGTTCTTC
>.|TRBV27|TRBJ1-1|.
CASSLRPRGTEAFF
TGTGCCAGCAGTTTAAGACCTCGAGGGACTGAAGCTTTCTTT
>.|TRBV9|TRBJ2-1|.
CASSVWESSYNEQFF
TGTGCCAGCAGCGTATGGGAGAGCTCCTACAATGAGCAGTTCTTC
>few|TRBV5-1|TRBJ1-5|.
CASSPTPERGPQHF
TGCGCCAGCAGCCCGACACCGGAAAGGGGGCCCCAGCATTTT
>.|TRBV23-1|TRBJ1-1|.
CASSELKRGISEAFF
TGCGCCAGCAGTGAGTTGAAAAGGGGGATTAGTGAAGCTTTCTTT
>few|TRBV14|TRBJ2-7|TRBD1
CASSPLQGAMGEQYF
TGTGCCAGCAGCCCGCTGCAGGGGGCGATGGGTGAGCAGTACTTC
>.|TRBV7-2|TRBJ2-5|.
CASGLNQETQYF
TGTGCCAGCGGCCTTAACCAAGAGACCCAGTACTTC
>.|TRBV29-1|TRBJ2-2|.
CSGRANTGELFF
TGCAGCGGGAGAGCGAACACCGGGGAGCTGTTTTTT
>.|TRBV7-8|TRBJ2-7|.
CASRWAGSYEQYF
TGTGCCAGCCGGTGGGCGGGCTCCTACGAGCAGTACTTC
>.|TRBV18|TRBJ2-5|TRBD1
CASSRGQQETQYF
TGTGCCAGCTCACGGGGACAGCAAGAGACCCAGTACTTC
>.|TRBV7-2|TRBJ1-3|.
CASSLASAGTGNTIYF
TGTGCCAGCAGCTTAGCTTCCGCAGGAACTGGAAACACCATATATTTT
>.|TRBV5-4|TRBJ2-3|TRBD1
CASSWGIQGAGDTQYF
TGTGCCAGCAGCTGGGGTATCCAGGGGGCCGGAGATACGCAGTATTTT
>.|TRBV19|TRBJ2-4|.
CASSTVGKPGQGENIQYF
TGTGCCAGTAGTACCGTGGGTAAGCCGGGACAAGGTGAAAACATTCAGTACTTC
>.|TRBV6-2/TRBV6-3|TRBJ1-6|.
CASSPLGYNSPLHF
TGTGCCAGCAGCCCACTCGGTTATAATTCACCCCTCCACTTT
>.|TRBV27|TRBJ2-7|TRBD2
CASSLSLGGGAYEQYF
TGTGCCAGCAGTTTATCTCTGGGCGGGGGGGCTTACGAGCAGTACTTC
>.|TRBV28|TRBJ1-6|.
CASHRERSPLHF
TGTGCCAGCCACAGGGAACGTTCACCCCTCCACTTT
>.|TRBV3-1/TRBV3-2|TRBJ1-2|TRBD1
CASSPTGENYGYTF
TGTGCCAGCAGCCCTACAGGGGAGAACTATGGCTACACCTTC
>.|TRBV27|TRBJ2-7|.
CASRTPGKDYEQYF
TGTGCCAGCCGCACCCCGGGTAAGGACTACGAGCAGTACTTC
>.|TRBV5-1|TRBJ2-2|TRBD2
CASTLTIAGSTGELFF
TGCGCCAGCACCCTGACTATAGCGGGAAGCACCGGGGAGCTGTTTTTT
>.|TRBV10-3|TRBJ2-7|TRBD1
CAITRDRDHEQYF
TGTGCCATCACGCGGGACAGGGACCACGAGCAGTACTTC
>.|TRBV7-3|TRBJ2-3|TRBD1
CASSPKGTGTDTQYF
TGTGCCAGCAGCCCAAAAGGGACAGGGACAGATACGCAGTATTTT
>.|TRBV7-8|TRBJ1-4|TRBD1
CASSSDRGRVEEKLFF
TGTGCCAGCAGCTCGGACAGGGGAAGGGTTGAGGAAAAACTGTTTTTT